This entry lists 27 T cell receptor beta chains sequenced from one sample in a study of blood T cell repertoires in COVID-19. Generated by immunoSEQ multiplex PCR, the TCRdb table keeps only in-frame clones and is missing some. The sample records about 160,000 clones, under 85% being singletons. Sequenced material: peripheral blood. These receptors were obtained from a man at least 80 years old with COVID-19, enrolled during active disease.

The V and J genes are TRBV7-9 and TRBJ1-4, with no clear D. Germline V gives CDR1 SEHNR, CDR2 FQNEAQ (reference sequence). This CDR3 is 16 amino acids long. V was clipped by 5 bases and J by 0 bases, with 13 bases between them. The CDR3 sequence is CASSPVARSTNEKLFF. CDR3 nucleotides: TGTGCCAGCAGCCCAGTTGCACGTTCAACTAATGAAAAACTGTTTTTT.

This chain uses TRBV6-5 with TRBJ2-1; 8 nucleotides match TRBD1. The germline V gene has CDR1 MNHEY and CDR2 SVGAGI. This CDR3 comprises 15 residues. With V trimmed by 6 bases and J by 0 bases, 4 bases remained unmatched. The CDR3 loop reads CASSYDRGSYNEQFF. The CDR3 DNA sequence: TGTGCCAGCAGCTACGACAGGGGCTCCTACAATGAGCAGTTCTTC.

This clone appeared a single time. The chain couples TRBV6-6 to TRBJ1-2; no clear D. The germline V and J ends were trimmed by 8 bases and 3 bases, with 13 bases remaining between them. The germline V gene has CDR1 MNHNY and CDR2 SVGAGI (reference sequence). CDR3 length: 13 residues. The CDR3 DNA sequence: TGTGCCAGCTCCAGTGGAGGATACTATGGCTACACCTTC. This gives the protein CASSSGGYYGYTF.

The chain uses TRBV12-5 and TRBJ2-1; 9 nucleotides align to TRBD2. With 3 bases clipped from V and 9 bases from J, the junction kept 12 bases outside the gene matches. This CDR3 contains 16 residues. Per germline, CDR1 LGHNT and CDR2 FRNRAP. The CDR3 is CASGFRSGGVSFEQFF. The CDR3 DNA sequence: TGTGCTAGTGGTTTTCGTAGCGGGGGTGTATCCTTTGAGCAGTTCTTC.

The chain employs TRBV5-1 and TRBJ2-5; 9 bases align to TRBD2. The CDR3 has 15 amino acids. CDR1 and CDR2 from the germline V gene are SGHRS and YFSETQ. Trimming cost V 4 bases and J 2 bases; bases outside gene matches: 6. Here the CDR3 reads CASSRAGGLQETQYF. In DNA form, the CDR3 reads TGCGCCAGCAGCCGAGCGGGGGGACTACAAGAGACCCAGTACTTC.

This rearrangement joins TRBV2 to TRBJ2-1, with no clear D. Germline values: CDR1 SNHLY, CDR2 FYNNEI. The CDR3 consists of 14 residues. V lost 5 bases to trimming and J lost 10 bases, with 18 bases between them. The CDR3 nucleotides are TGTGCCAGCAGTACCGCTACTTCTGAGGAGGAGCAGTTCTTC. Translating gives CASSTATSEEEQFF.

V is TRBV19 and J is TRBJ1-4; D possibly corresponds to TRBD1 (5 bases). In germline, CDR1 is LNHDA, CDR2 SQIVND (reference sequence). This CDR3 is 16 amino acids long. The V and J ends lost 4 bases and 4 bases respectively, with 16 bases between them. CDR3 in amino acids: CASSTSQGFGNEKLFF. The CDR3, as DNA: TGTGCCAGTAGTACCTCCCAGGGTTTCGGTAATGAAAAACTGTTTTTT.

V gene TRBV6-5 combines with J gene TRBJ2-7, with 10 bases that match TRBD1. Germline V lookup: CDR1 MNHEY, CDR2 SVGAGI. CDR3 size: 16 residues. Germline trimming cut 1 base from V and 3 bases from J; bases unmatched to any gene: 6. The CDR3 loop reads CASSYFSGTGVYEQYF. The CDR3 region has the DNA TGTGCCAGCAGTTACTTTTCCGGGACAGGGGTCTACGAGCAGTACTTC.

The CDR3 region is CASSAAGQGTTGELFF. CDR3 in DNA: TGTGCCAGCAGTGCCGCGGGACAGGGGACCACCGGGGAGCTGTTTTTT. The chain employs TRBV6-6 and TRBJ2-2; 10 bases are a match to TRBD1. The length of the CDR3 is 16 residues. Germline lookup yields CDR1 MNHNY and CDR2 SVGAGI (reference sequence). The V gene end was trimmed by 5 bases and the J gene end by 4 bases; junction bases not matched to a gene: 7.

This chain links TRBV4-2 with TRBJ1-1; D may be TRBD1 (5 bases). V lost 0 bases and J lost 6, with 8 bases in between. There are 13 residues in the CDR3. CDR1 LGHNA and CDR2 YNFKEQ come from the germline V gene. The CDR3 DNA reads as TGTGCCAGCAGCCAAGATTGGGGGGCTGAAGCTTTCTTT. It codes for CASSQDWGAEAFF.

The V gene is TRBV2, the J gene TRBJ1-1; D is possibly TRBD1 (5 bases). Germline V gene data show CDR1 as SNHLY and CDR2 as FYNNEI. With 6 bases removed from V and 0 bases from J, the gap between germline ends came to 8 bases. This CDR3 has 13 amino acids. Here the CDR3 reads CASRQAVNTEAFF. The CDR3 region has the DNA TGTGCCAGCAGACAGGCCGTGAACACTGAAGCTTTCTTT. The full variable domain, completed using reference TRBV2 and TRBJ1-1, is EPEVTQTPSHQVTQMGQEVILRCVPISNHLYFYWYRQILGQKVEFLVSFYNNEISEKSEIFDDQFSVERPDGSNFTLKIRSTKLEDSAMYFCASRQAVNTEAFFGQGTRLTVV.

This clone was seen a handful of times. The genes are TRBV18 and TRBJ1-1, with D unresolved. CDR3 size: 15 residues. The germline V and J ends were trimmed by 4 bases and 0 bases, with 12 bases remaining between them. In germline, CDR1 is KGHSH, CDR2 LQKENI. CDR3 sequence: CASSRNSGVNTEAFF. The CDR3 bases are TGTGCCAGCTCACGAAACAGCGGGGTGAACACTGAAGCTTTCTTT.

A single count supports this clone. The CDR3 is CASVLGMGRGYTF. Here the CDR3 DNA reads TGTGCCAGCGTACTTGGGATGGGGCGGGGCTACACCTTC. The chain has TRBV28 and TRBJ1-2, with D maybe TRBD1 (5 bases). The V end was cut by 8 bases, the J end by 8 bases, with 18 bases between. The germline gives CDR1 MDHEN, CDR2 SYDVKM. The CDR3 loop spans 13 amino acids.

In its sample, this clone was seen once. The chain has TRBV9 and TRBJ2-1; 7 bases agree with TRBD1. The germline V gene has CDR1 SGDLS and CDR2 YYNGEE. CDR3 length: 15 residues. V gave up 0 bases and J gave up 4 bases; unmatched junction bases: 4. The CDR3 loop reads CASSVGDSVYNEQFF. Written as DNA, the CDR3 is TGTGCCAGCAGCGTAGGGGACAGCGTATACAATGAGCAGTTCTTC.

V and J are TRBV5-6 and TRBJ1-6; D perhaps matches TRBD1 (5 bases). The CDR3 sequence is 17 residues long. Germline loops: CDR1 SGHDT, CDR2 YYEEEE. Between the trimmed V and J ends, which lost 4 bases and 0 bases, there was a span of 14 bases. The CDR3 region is CASSQLGTDSYNSPLHF. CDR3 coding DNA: TGTGCCAGCAGCCAGCTCGGGACTGACTCCTATAATTCACCCCTCCACTTT.

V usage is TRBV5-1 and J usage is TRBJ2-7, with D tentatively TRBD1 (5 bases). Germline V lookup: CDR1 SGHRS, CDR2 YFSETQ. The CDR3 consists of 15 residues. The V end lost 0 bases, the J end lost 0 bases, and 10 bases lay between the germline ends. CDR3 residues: CASSLGGHSSYEQYF. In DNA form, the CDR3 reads TGCGCCAGCAGCTTGGGTGGACACAGCTCCTACGAGCAGTACTTC.

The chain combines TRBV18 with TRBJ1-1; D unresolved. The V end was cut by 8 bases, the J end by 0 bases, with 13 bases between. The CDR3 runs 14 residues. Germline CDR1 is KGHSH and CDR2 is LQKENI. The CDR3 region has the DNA TGTGCCAGCGCCTTAGAGATGATGAACACTGAAGCTTTCTTT. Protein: CASALEMMNTEAFF.

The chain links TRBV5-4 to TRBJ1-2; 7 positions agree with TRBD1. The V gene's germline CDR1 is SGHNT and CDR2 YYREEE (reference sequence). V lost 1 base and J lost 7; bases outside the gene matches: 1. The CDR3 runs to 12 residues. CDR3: CASSLTGAGYTF. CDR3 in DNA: TGTGCCAGCAGCTTGACAGGGGCTGGCTACACCTTC.

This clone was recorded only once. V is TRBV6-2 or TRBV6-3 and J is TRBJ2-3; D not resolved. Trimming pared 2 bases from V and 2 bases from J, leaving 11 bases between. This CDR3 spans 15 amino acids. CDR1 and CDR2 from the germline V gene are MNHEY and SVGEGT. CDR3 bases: TGTGCCAGCAGTTACCCCGGGTCTACCACAGATACGCAGTATTTT. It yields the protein CASSYPGSTTDTQYF.

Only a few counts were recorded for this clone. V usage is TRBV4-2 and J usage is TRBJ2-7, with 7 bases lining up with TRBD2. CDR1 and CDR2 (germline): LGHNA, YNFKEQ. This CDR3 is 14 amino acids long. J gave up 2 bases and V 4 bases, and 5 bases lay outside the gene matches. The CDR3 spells CASSPREDAYEQYF. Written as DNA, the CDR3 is TGTGCCAGCAGCCCTCGGGAGGATGCCTACGAGCAGTACTTC.

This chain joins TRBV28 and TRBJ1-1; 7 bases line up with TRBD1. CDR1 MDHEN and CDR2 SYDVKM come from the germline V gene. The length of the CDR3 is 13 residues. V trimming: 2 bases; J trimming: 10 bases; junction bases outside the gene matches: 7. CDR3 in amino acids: CASSLGDRVRAFF. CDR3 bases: TGTGCCAGCAGTTTAGGAGACAGGGTAAGAGCTTTCTTT.

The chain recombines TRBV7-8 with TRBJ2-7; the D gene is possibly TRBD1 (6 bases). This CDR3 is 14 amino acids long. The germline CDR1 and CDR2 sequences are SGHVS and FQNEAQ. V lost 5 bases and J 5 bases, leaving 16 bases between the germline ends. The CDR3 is CASSPRQVTHEQYF. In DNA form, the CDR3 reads TGTGCCAGCAGCCCCAGACAGGTTACCCACGAGCAGTACTTC.

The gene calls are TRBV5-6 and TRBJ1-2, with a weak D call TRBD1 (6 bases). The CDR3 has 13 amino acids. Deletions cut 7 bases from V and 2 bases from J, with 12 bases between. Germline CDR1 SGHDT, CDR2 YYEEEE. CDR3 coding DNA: TGTGCCAGCGACCTTGGGGGCAACTATGGCTACACCTTC. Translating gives CASDLGGNYGYTF.

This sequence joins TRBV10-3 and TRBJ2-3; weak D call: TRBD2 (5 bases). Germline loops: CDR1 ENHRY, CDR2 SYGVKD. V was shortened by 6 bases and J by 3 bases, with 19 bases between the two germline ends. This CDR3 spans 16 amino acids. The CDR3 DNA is TGTGCCATCAGAGATAGCGCGGGTAGGGCGACAGATACGCAGTATTTT. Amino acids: CAIRDSAGRATDTQYF.

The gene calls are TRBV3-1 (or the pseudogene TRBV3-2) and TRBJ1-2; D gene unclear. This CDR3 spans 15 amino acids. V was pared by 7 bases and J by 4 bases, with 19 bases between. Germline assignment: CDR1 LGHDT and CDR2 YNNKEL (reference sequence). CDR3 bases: TGTGCCAGCACCCCTGATATGGGAGTCCCCTATGGCTACACCTTC. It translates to CASTPDMGVPYGYTF.

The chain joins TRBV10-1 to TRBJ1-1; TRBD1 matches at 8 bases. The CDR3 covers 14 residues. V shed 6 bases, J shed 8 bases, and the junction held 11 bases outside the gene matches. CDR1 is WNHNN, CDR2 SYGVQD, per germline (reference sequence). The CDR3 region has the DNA TGCGCCAGCAGCCGCGGACAGGGTGCGACCGAAGCTTTCTTT. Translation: CASSRGQGATEAFF.

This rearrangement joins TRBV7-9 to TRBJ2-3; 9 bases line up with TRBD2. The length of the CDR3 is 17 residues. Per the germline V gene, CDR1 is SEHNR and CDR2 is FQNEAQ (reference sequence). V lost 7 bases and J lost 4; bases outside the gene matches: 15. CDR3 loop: CASTPEWAGGPADTQYF. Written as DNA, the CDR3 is TGTGCCAGCACCCCTGAGTGGGCGGGGGGGCCCGCAGATACGCAGTATTTT.